Sequencing of this T cell receptor beta chain was carried out in a study of T cell responses to AZD1222 COVID-19 vaccine. Sequenced by immunoSEQ multiplex PCR; TCRdb stores in-frame clones only, minus some. The sample holds some 140,000 clones; more than 90% are singletons and the top ten take 18%. The CDR3 length is 13 residues. Germline assignment: CDR1 SNHLY and CDR2 FYNNEI. The ends were cut back, 5 bases at V and 5 bases at J, with 9 bases in the middle. This chain links TRBV2 with TRBJ1-4, with a tentative D call TRBD1 (6 bases). The sequence was collected from an adult in good health. The starting material was peripheral blood, obtained on day 0 of AZD1222 vaccination. CDR3 coding DNA: TGTGCCAGCAGTAGGGGGGGGAATGAAAAACTGTTTTTT. It is translated as CASSRGGNEKLFF.